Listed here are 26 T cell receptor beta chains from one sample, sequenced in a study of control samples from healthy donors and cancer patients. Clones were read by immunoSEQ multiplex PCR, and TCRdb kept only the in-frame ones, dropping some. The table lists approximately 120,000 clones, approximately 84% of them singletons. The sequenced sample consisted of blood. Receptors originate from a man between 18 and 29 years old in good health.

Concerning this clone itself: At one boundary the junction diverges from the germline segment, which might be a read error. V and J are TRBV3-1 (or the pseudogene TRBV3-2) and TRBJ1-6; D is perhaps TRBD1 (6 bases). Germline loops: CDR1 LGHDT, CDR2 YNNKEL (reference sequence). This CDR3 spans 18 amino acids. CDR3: CASSQGIISRGYNSPLHF. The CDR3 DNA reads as TGTGCCAGCAGTCAAGGAATTATTAGCAGGGGATATAATTCACCCCTCCACTTT.

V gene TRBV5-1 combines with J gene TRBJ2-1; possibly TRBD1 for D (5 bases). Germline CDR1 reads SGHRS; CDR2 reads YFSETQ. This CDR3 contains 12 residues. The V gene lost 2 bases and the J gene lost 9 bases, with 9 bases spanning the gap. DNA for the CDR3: TGCGCCAGCAGCTTCGACCAGGGTGAGCAGTTCTTC. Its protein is CASSFDQGEQFF.

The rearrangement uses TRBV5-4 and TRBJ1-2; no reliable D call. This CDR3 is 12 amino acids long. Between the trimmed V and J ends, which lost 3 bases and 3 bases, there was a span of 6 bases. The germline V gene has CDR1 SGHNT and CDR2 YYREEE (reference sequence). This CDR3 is CASSSRDYGYTF. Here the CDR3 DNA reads TGTGCCAGCAGCTCTCGTGACTATGGCTACACCTTC.

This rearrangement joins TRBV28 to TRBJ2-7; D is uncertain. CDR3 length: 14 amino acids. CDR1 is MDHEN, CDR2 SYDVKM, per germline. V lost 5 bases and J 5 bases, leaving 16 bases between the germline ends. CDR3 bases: TGTGCCAGCAGTCGGGCAGGTTTTGTCAACGAGCAGTACTTC. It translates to CASSRAGFVNEQYF.

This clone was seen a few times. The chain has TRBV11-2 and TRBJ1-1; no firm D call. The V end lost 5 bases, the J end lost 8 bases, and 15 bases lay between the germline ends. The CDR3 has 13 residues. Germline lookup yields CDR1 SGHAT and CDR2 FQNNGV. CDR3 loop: CASSPQTLIEAFF. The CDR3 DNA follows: TGTGCCAGCAGCCCCCAAACTTTAATAGAAGCTTTCTTT. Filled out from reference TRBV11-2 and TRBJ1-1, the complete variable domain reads EAGVAQSPRYKIIEKRQSVAFWCNPISGHATLYWYQQILGQGPKLLIQFQNNGVVDDSQLPKDRFSAERLKGVDSTLKIQPAKLEDSAVYLCASSPQTLIEAFFGQGTRLTVV.

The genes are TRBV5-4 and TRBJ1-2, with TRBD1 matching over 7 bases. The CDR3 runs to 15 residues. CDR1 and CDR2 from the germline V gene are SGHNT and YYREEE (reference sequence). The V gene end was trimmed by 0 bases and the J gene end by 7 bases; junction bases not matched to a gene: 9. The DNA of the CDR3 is TGTGCCAGCAGCTTGGGATTGACAGGGTCTGGTGGCTACACCTTC. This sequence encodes CASSLGLTGSGGYTF.

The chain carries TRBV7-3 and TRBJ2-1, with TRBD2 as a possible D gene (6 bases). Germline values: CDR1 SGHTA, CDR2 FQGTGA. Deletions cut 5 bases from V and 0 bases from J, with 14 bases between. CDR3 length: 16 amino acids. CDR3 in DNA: TGTGCCAGCAGCGCCGGCCGGGGGAGCTCCTACAATGAGCAGTTCTTC. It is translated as CASSAGRGSSYNEQFF.

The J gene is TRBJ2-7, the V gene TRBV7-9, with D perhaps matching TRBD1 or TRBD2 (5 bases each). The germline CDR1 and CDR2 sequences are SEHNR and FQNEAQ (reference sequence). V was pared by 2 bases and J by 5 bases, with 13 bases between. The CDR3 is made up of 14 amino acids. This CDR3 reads CASSLRGEYDEQYF. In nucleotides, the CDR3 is TGTGCCAGCAGCTTACGAGGGGAGTATGACGAGCAGTACTTC.

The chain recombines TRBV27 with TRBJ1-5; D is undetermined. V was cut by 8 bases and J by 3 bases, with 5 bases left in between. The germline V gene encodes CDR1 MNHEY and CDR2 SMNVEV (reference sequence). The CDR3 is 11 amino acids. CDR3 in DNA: TGTGCCAGCGGAGTCAATCAGCCCCAGCATTTT. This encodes CASGVNQPQHF.

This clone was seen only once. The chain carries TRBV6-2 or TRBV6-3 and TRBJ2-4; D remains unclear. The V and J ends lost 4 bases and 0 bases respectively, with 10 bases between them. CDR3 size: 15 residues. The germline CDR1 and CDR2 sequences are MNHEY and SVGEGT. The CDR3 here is CASSSPVIAKNIQYF. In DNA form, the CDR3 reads TGTGCCAGCAGTTCCCCGGTAATAGCCAAAAACATTCAGTACTTC.

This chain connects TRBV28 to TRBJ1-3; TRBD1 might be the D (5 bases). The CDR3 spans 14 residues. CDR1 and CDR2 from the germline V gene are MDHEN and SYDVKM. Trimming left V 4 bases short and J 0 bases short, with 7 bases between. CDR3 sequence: CASSSTASGNTIYF. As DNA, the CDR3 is TGTGCCAGCAGTTCGACAGCCTCTGGAAACACCATATATTTT.

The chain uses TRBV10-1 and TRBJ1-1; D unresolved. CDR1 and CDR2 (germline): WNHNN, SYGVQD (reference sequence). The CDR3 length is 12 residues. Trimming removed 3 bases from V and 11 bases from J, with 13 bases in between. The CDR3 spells CASSDPGTGAFF. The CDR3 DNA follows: TGCGCCAGCAGTGACCCAGGAACCGGGGCTTTCTTT.

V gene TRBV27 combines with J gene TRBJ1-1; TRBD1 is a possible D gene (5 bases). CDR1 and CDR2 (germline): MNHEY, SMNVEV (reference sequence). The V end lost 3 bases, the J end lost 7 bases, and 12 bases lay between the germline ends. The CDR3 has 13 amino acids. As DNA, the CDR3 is TGTGCCAGCAGTTTCGGGGCCTCCAGTGAAGCTTTCTTT. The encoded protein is CASSFGASSEAFF.

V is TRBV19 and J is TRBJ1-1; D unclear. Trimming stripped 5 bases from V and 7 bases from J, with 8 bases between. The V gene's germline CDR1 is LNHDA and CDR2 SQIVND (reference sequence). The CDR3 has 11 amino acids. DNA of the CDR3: TGTGCCAGTAGTTCTGTATATGAAGCTTTCTTT. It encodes CASSSVYEAFF.

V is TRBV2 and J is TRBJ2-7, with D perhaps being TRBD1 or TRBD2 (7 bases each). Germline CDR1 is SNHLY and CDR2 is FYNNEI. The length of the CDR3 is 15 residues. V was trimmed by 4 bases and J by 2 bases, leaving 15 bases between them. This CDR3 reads CASSGGGTAPYEQYF. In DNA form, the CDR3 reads TGTGCCAGCAGTGGGGGGGGGACAGCTCCCTACGAGCAGTACTTC.

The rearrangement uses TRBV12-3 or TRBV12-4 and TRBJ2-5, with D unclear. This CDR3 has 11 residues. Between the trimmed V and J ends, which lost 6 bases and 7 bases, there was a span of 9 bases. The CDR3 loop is CASRSSVTQYF. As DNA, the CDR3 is TGTGCCAGCAGATCATCAGTGACCCAGTACTTC.

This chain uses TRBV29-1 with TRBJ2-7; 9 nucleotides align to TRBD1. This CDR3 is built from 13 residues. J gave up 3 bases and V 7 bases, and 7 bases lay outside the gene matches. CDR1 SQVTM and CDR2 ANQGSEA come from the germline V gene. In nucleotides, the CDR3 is TGCAGCGCCTCCGGGACAGGGTTCTACGAGCAGTACTTC. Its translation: CSASGTGFYEQYF.

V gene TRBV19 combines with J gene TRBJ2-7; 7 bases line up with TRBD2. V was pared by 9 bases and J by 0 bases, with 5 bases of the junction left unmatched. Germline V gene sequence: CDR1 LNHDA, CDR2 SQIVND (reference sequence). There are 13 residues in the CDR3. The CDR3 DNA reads TGTGCCAGCGTGGGGACTAACTCCTACGAGCAGTACTTC. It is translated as CASVGTNSYEQYF.

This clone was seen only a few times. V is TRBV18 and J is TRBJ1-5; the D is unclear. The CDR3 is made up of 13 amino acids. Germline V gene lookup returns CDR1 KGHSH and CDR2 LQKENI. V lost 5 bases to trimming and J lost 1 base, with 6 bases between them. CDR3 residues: CASSGVSNQPQHF. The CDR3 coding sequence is TGTGCCAGCTCAGGCGTCAGCAATCAGCCCCAGCATTTT.

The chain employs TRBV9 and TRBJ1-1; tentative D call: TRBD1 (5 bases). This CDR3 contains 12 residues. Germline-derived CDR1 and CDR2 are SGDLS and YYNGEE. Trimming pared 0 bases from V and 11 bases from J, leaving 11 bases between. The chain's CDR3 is CASSVARGEAFF. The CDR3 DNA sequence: TGTGCCAGCAGCGTAGCTCGAGGGGAGGCTTTCTTT.

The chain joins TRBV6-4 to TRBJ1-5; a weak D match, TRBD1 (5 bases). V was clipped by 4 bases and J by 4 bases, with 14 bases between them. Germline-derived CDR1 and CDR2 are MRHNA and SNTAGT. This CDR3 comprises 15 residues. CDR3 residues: CASSAREGMNQPQHF. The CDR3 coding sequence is TGTGCCAGCAGTGCCAGAGAGGGGATGAATCAGCCCCAGCATTTT.

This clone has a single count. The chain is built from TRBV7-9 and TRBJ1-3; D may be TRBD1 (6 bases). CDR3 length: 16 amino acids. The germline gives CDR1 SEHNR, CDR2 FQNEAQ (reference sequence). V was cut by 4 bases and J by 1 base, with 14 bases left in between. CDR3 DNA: TGTGCCAGCAGCTCCACAGGGTTTCAATCTGGAAACACCATATATTTT. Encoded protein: CASSSTGFQSGNTIYF.

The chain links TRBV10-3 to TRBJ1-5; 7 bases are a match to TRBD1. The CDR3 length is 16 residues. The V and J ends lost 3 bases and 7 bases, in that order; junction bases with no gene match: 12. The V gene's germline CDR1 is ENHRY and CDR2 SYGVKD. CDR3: CAISEGWEGAKQPQHF. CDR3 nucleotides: TGTGCCATCAGTGAAGGTTGGGAGGGGGCGAAGCAGCCCCAGCATTTT.

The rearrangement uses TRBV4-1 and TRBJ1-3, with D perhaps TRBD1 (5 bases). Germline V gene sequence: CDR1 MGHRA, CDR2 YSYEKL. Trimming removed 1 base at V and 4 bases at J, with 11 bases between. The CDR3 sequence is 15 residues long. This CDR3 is CASSQAGRQGNTIYF. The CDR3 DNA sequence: TGCGCCAGCAGCCAAGCGGGACGGCAAGGAAACACCATATATTTT.

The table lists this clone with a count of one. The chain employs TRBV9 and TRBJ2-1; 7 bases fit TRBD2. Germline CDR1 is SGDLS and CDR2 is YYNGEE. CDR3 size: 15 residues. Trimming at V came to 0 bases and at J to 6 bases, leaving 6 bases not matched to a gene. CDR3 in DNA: TGTGCCAGCAGCGTAGGGACTAGTCAGTTCAATGAGCAGTTCTTC. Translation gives CASSVGTSQFNEQFF.

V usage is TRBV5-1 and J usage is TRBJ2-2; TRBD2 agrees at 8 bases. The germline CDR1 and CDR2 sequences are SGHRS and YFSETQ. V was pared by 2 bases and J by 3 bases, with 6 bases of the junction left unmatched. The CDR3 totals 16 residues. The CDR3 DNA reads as TGCGCCAGCAGCTTCAGAACGGGAGGGGACACCGGGGAGCTGTTTTTT. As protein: CASSFRTGGDTGELFF.